This TCR beta chain was sequenced for a study of T cell responses to AZD1222 COVID-19 vaccine. V lost 0 bases and J 0 bases, leaving 9 bases between the germline ends. The germline gives CDR1 SGHAT, CDR2 FQNNGV. The CDR3 is 16 amino acids. Some clones are missing from TCRdb's copy, which holds only in-frame ones; the method was immunoSEQ multiplex PCR. The repertoire holds about 140,000 clones, with 88% as singletons. This TCR was sampled from an adult who received the MenACWY meningococcal vaccine as a control. The chain has TRBV11-2 and TRBJ2-1; D gene unclear. Sequenced here: peripheral blood, sampled 28 days after the second dose of the MenACWY control vaccine. CDR3 in DNA: TGTGCCAGCAGCTTAGACGGCGTCGGCTCCTACAATGAGCAGTTCTTC. Residues: CASSLDGVGSYNEQFF.